This TCR beta chain stems from a study of response to subunit inactivated influenza vaccine (dated 2018 in TCRdb). In the study overall: Deep quantitative T cell receptor repertoire profiling was used in the study to track responses to a trivalent subunit inactivated influenza vaccine. General study outcomes and caveats: The authors suggested that each seasonal influenza vaccination may recruit only a limited number of new T cells.

About this clonotype: No cognate antigen has been identified for it. Base-call qualities are not available, and no considerably larger clone is one nucleotide away.

V sheds 3 bases and J sheds 7 bases, leaving 13 bases between their ends. CDR1 and CDR2 are drawn from the germline V gene (reference sequence): DFQATT, SNEGSKA. From the cysteine through the phenylalanine, the CDR3 covers 13 amino acids. The entry retains the CDR3 DNA only, 39 bases that are in frame from base 1. The library was built by means of RT-PCR. This sample was sequenced with an Illumina HiSeq 2500. Using fastp at Q25 and MiXCR, TCRdb reprocessed the public reads and kept productive beta chains. Identical CDR3 proteins give one entry, which carries the most common genes and DNA. The table for this sample lists about 700,000 distinct CDR3 sequences; about 15% of them were counted only once. The ten biggest clones cover roughly 7.6% of the sample.

The receptor was derived from a man between 45 and 60 years old who received an inactivated influenza vaccine. Donor details come from another sample of the same person, matched by shared clones. The chain was built from TRBV20-1 and TRBJ2-1; matching of 6 bases hints at TRBD2 as the D gene. The input for sequencing was PBMCs from blood, taken less than 15 days before vaccination. The DNA is as follows: TGCAGTGCTAGTCGTGGCGGGACGAATGAGCAGTTCTTC. Translated, it reads CSASRGGTNEQFF.